The rows below give T cell receptor beta chains drawn from one sample of a study of CD8+ T cells in alopecia areata. This table comes from immunoSEQ multiplex PCR, and its TCRdb copy is limited to in-frame clones, with some not included. Counted here are about 140,000 clones, roughly 52% occurring once; the ten biggest clones make up about a sixth. Sequencing used CD8+ T cells sorted from blood, obtained at week 4, from a patient treated with tofacitinib. Receptors were obtained from a human donor with alopecia areata. CDR3s include the opening cysteine and the closing phenylalanine or tryptophan. D genes are given only for firm matches. Clone size is shown for a subset of rows, as once, few, many or a class of expanded clone.

d_gene: -
v_gene: TRBV7-8
j_gene: TRBJ2-1
abundance: -
CDR3aa: CASSINNEQFF
CDR3nt: TGTGCCAGCAGTATAAACAATGAGCAGTTCTTC

d_gene: -
v_gene: TRBV4-1
j_gene: TRBJ2-7
abundance: -
CDR3aa: CASSQTQDRSDEQYF
CDR3nt: TGCGCCAGCAGCCAAACCCAGGACCGGTCGGACGAGCAGTACTTC

d_gene: -
v_gene: TRBV29-1
j_gene: TRBJ1-1
abundance: -
CDR3aa: CSVGANTEAFF
CDR3nt: TGCAGCGTTGGGGCTAACACTGAAGCTTTCTTT

d_gene: -
v_gene: TRBV7-8
j_gene: TRBJ1-2
abundance: few
CDR3aa: CASSLSRWGGLYGYTF
CDR3nt: TGTGCCAGCAGCTTGTCCCGCTGGGGTGGCCTATATGGCTACACCTTC

d_gene: TRBD2
v_gene: TRBV5-1
j_gene: TRBJ2-5
abundance: few
CDR3aa: CASSNERGYLGETQYF
CDR3nt: TGCGCCAGCAGCAACGAGCGGGGGTACTTGGGAGAGACCCAGTACTTC

d_gene: TRBD1
v_gene: TRBV5-6
j_gene: TRBJ1-5
abundance: -
CDR3aa: CASSLSGGDQPQHF
CDR3nt: TGTGCCAGCAGCTTGTCAGGGGGCGATCAGCCCCAGCATTTT

d_gene: -
v_gene: TRBV4-1
j_gene: TRBJ2-5
abundance: once
CDR3aa: CASSPLRRETQYF
CDR3nt: TGCGCCAGCAGCCCCCTCCGGAGGGAGACCCAGTACTTC

d_gene: -
v_gene: TRBV27
j_gene: TRBJ2-1
abundance: -
CDR3aa: CASSPGTSYNEQFF
CDR3nt: TGTGCCAGCAGTCCGGGGACTTCCTACAATGAGCAGTTCTTC

d_gene: TRBD1
v_gene: TRBV13
j_gene: TRBJ2-2
abundance: -
CDR3aa: CASSLDRGETGELFF
CDR3nt: TGTGCCAGCAGCCTCGACAGGGGGGAGACCGGGGAGCTGTTTTTT

d_gene: -
v_gene: TRBV5-6
j_gene: TRBJ2-7
abundance: few
CDR3aa: CASSYLDSSLYEQYF
CDR3nt: TGTGCCAGCAGCTACTTGGACAGTTCCTTATACGAGCAGTACTTC

d_gene: TRBD1
v_gene: TRBV25-1
j_gene: TRBJ2-7
abundance: -
CDR3aa: CASSDDSGQGAYEQYF
CDR3nt: TGTGCCAGCAGTGATGATTCGGGACAGGGAGCGTACGAGCAGTACTTC

d_gene: -
v_gene: TRBV18
j_gene: TRBJ2-7
abundance: few
CDR3aa: CASSPPAGTEQYF
CDR3nt: TGTGCCAGCTCACCACCGGCGGGGACCGAGCAGTACTTC

d_gene: TRBD1
v_gene: TRBV13
j_gene: TRBJ1-2
abundance: -
CDR3aa: CASSTGQGAHYGYTF
CDR3nt: TGTGCCAGCAGCACCGGACAGGGGGCTCACTATGGCTACACCTTC

d_gene: TRBD2
v_gene: TRBV25-1
j_gene: TRBJ2-7
abundance: -
CDR3aa: CASSGQRGSYEQYF
CDR3nt: TGTGCCAGCAGTGGCCAGCGGGGCTCCTACGAGCAGTACTTC

d_gene: -
v_gene: TRBV7-9
j_gene: TRBJ2-3
abundance: -
CDR3aa: CASSRGADTQYF
CDR3nt: TGTGCCAGCAGCCGGGGGGCGGATACGCAGTATTTT

d_gene: -
v_gene: TRBV4-3
j_gene: TRBJ1-6
abundance: -
CDR3aa: CASSREGNSPLHF
CDR3nt: TGCGCCAGCAGCCGAGAGGGGAATTCACCCCTCCACTTT

d_gene: TRBD2
v_gene: TRBV4-1
j_gene: TRBJ2-1
abundance: -
CDR3aa: CASSSWGGSYNEQFF
CDR3nt: TGCGCCAGCAGCTCATGGGGGGGATCCTACAATGAGCAGTTCTTC

d_gene: -
v_gene: TRBV5-1
j_gene: TRBJ1-2
abundance: once
CDR3aa: CASSLGIGPTGYTF
CDR3nt: TGCGCCAGCAGCTTGGGGATCGGCCCGACCGGCTACACCTTC

d_gene: -
v_gene: TRBV14
j_gene: TRBJ2-1
abundance: -
CDR3aa: CASSQDPRSNEQFF
CDR3nt: TGTGCCAGCAGCCAAGATCCGAGAAGCAATGAGCAGTTCTTC

d_gene: -
v_gene: TRBV11-2
j_gene: TRBJ1-1
abundance: -
CDR3aa: CASSLGLRSAEAFF
CDR3nt: TGTGCCAGCAGCTTAGGACTCAGGTCGGCTGAAGCTTTCTTT

d_gene: TRBD2
v_gene: TRBV10-3
j_gene: TRBJ2-5
abundance: -
CDR3aa: CATGLAGPQETQYF
CDR3nt: TGTGCCACCGGACTAGCGGGTCCTCAAGAGACCCAGTACTTC

d_gene: TRBD1
v_gene: TRBV6-5
j_gene: TRBJ2-2
abundance: -
CDR3aa: CASNGGQANTGELFF
CDR3nt: TGTGCCAGCAACGGCGGACAGGCGAACACCGGGGAGCTGTTTTTT

d_gene: TRBD2
v_gene: TRBV27
j_gene: TRBJ2-1
abundance: -
CDR3aa: CASSLSQRGMNEQFF
CDR3nt: TGTGCCAGCAGTTTATCCCAGCGGGGGATGAATGAGCAGTTCTTC

d_gene: TRBD1
v_gene: TRBV9
j_gene: TRBJ1-2
abundance: many
CDR3aa: CASSSRQGYGYGYTF
CDR3nt: TGTGCCAGCAGCTCTAGACAGGGCTACGGGTATGGCTACACCTTC

d_gene: TRBD1
v_gene: TRBV6-5
j_gene: TRBJ2-7
abundance: -
CDR3aa: CASRTGELYEQYF
CDR3nt: TGTGCCAGCAGGACAGGGGAGCTGTACGAGCAGTACTTC

d_gene: -
v_gene: TRBV5-8
j_gene: TRBJ1-1
abundance: -
CDR3aa: CASSSPVGRVEAFF
CDR3nt: TGTGCCAGCAGCTCCCCGGTGGGGAGGGTCGAAGCTTTCTTT

d_gene: -
v_gene: TRBV29-1
j_gene: TRBJ2-5
abundance: few
CDR3aa: CSVEAGKVTQYF
CDR3nt: TGCAGCGTCGAGGCGGGGAAAGTGACCCAGTACTTC

d_gene: -
v_gene: TRBV15
j_gene: TRBJ2-7
abundance: -
CDR3aa: CATTSGGSDEQYF
CDR3nt: TGTGCCACCACCAGTGGGGGATCGGACGAGCAGTACTTC

d_gene: -
v_gene: TRBV6-1
j_gene: TRBJ2-2
abundance: -
CDR3aa: CASSEWGGYTGELFF
CDR3nt: TGTGCCAGCAGTGAATGGGGGGGCTACACCGGGGAGCTGTTTTTT

d_gene: -
v_gene: TRBV29-1
j_gene: TRBJ1-2
abundance: -
CDR3aa: CSVEVPGLYGYTF
CDR3nt: TGCAGCGTTGAAGTGCCCGGGTTGTATGGCTACACCTTC

d_gene: -
v_gene: TRBV10-3
j_gene: TRBJ1-5
abundance: few
CDR3aa: CAISESLGLGQPQHF
CDR3nt: TGTGCCATCAGTGAGTCGTTAGGGCTGGGTCAGCCCCAGCATTTT

d_gene: -
v_gene: TRBV9
j_gene: TRBJ2-7
abundance: -
CDR3aa: CASSVQVNSYEQYF
CDR3nt: TGTGCCAGCAGCGTACAGGTGAACTCCTACGAGCAGTACTTC

d_gene: -
v_gene: TRBV6-5
j_gene: TRBJ2-7
abundance: few
CDR3aa: CASSWDGGGEQYF
CDR3nt: TGTGCCAGCAGTTGGGATGGAGGCGGCGAGCAGTACTTC